One and the same sample provided the 5 T cell receptor beta chains below, sequenced in a study of T-cell reconstitution after alpha-beta-depleted transplantation in children. Unique molecular identifiers were used in preparing the TCRbeta library. A single record per CDR3 protein comes from TCRdb applying MiXCR to the PCR reads. The repertoire holds around 230,000 distinct CDR3 sequences, with 17% as singletons. Sequencing used PBMCs, mostly from graft donor cells, obtained 360 days after TCRalphabeta/CD19-depleted stem cell transplant. The receptor source for this set is a male patient between 2 and 10 years old who had a stem cell transplant for acute lymphoblastic leukemia, so the T cells may come from the graft donor.

The chain joins TRBV6-5 to TRBJ1-6; 7 positions agree with TRBD1. This CDR3 contains 16 residues. The junction had 8 bases not matched to a gene; V was cut back by 2 bases and J by 7 bases. CDR1 MNHEY and CDR2 SVGAGI come from the germline V gene. This chain's CDR3 is CASSYTSPGGNSPLHF. The CDR3 DNA is TGTGCCAGCAGTTACACGTCCCCAGGGGGAAATTCACCCCTCCACTTT.

In this sample, this clonotype turned up a few times. The chain carries TRBV27 and TRBJ2-1; 8 nucleotides line up with TRBD2. Germline V gene data show CDR1 as MNHEY and CDR2 as SMNVEV (reference sequence). Germline trimming cut 7 bases from V and 8 bases from J; bases unmatched to any gene: 13. The CDR3 is 15 residues long. The CDR3 DNA reads as TGTGCCAGCACTTGGTTCGGGAGGGGAGGGGATGAGCAGTTCTTC. Translated, it gives CASTWFGRGGDEQFF.

The CDR3 DNA sequence: TGTGCCAGCAGCTTACCCTCCAGGGGGTCTGCGACTAATGAAAAACTGTTTTTT. Translated, it gives CASSLPSRGSATNEKLFF. The rearrangement joins TRBV11-1 to TRBJ1-4; the match to TRBD1 covers 7 bases. V gave up 2 bases and J gave up 2 bases; unmatched junction bases: 11. The V gene's germline CDR1 is SGHAT and CDR2 FQDESV (reference sequence). The length of the CDR3 is 18 residues.

This clonotype was observed at least ten times. The gene calls are TRBV5-1 and TRBJ2-1; 10 positions agree with TRBD2. The CDR3 has 17 amino acids. Germline loops: CDR1 SGHRS, CDR2 YFSETQ. J lost 7 bases, V lost 0 bases, and 10 bases had no gene match. CDR3 sequence: CASSLAPGLAVGNEQFF. The CDR3 DNA reads as TGCGCCAGCAGCTTGGCCCCAGGACTAGCGGTTGGGAATGAGCAGTTCTTC.

The chain joins TRBV5-1 to TRBJ2-3, with D tentatively TRBD1 (6 bases). The CDR3 covers 18 residues. Trimming pared 1 base from V and 1 base from J, leaving 19 bases between. CDR1 and CDR2 (germline): SGHRS, YFSETQ. The CDR3 reads CASSLYVFGTRRTDTQYF. In nucleotides, the CDR3 is TGCGCCAGCAGCTTGTACGTATTCGGGACACGACGCACAGATACGCAGTATTTT.